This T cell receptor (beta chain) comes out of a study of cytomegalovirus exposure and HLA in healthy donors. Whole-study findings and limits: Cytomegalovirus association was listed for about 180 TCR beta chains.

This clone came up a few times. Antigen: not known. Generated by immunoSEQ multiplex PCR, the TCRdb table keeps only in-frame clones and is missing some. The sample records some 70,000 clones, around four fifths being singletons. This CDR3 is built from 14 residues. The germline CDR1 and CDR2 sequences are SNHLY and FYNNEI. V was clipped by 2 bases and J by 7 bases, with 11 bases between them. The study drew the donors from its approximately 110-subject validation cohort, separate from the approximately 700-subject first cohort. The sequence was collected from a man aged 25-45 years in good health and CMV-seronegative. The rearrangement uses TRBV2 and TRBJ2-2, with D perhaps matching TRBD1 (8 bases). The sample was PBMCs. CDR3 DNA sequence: TGTGCCAGCAGTGAATACAGGGGGGGCGGGGAGCTGTTTTTT. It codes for CASSEYRGGGELFF.